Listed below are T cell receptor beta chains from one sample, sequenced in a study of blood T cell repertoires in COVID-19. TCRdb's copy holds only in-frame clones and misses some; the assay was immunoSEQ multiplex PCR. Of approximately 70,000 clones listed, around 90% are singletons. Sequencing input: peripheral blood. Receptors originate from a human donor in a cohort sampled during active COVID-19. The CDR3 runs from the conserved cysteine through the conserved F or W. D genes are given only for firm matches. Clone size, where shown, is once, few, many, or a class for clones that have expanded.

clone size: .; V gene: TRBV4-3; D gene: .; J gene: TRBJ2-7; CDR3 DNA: TGCGCCAGCAGCCCCACTCGCAGGGTTTACGAGCAGTACTTC; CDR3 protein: CASSPTRRVYEQYF
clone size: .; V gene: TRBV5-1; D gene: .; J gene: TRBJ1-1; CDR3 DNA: TGCGCCAGCAGTACCTCTGAGAGGTACACTGAAGCTTTCTTT; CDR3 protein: CASSTSERYTEAFF
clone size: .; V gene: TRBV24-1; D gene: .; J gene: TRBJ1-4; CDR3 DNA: TGTGCCACCAGTAGAGTCCGGGGAACAACTAATGAAAAACTGTTTTTT; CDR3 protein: CATSRVRGTTNEKLFF
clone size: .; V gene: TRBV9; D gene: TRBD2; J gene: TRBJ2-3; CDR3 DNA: TGTGCCAGCAGCGCCCAGCGGGGCGGCACAGATACGCAGTATTTT; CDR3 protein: CASSAQRGGTDTQYF
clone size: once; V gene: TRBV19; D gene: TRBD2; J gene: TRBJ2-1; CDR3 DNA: TGTGCCAGTAGTCCTAGCGGGGGGCCTTACAATGAGCAGTTCTTC; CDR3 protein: CASSPSGGPYNEQFF
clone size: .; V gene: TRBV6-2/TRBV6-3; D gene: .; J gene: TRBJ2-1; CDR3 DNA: TGTGCCAGCAGTTACTCAGCCCGTGGCGGGACGAACAATGAGCAGTTCTTC; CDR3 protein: CASSYSARGGTNNEQFF
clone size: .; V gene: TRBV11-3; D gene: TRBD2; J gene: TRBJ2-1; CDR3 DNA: TGTGCCAGCAGCCCTAGCGGGGGGGCATACCGGGATGAGCAGTTCTTC; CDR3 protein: CASSPSGGAYRDEQFF
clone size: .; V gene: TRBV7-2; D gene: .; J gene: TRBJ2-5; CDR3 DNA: TGTGCCAGCAGCTGGACTGCGGCGGTCGGAGTCGGGGAGACCCAGTACTTC; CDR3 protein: CASSWTAAVGVGETQYF
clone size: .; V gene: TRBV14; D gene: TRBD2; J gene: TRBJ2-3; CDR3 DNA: TGTGCCAGCAGCCAAGCACCAGCGGGAGGGCGAGTAGATACGCAGTATTTT; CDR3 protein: CASSQAPAGGRVDTQYF
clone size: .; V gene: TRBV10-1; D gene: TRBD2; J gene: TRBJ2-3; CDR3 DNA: TGCGCCAGCGCGGGGGGGATGACAGATACGCAGTATTTT; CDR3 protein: CASAGGMTDTQYF
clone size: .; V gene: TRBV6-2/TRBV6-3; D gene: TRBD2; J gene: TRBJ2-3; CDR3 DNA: TGTGCCAGCAGTTCCCCCAGCGGGAGCTTGTATACGCAGTATTTT; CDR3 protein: CASSSPSGSLYTQYF
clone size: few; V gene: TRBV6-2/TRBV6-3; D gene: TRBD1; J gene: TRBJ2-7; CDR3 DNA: TGTGCCAGCAGTTACTCAGACCGGGACAGCTTCTACGAGCAGTACTTC; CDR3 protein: CASSYSDRDSFYEQYF
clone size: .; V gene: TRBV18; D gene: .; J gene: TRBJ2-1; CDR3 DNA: TGTGCCAGCTCACCACAGGTTAGTTCTAGATACAATGAGCAGTTCTTC; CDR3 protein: CASSPQVSSRYNEQFF
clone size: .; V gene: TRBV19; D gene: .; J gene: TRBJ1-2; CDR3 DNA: TGTGCCAGTAGTAGCCCGTCGGGGAACTATGGCTACACCTTC; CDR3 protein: CASSSPSGNYGYTF
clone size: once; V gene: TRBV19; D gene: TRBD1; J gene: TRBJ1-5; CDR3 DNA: TGTGCCAGTAGTAGGACAGGGTCCAATCAGCCCCAGCATTTT; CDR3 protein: CASSRTGSNQPQHF
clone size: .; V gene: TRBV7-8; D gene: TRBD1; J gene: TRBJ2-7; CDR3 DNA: TGTGCCAGCAGCTGGGACAGGGGGTCCTACGAGCAGTACTTC; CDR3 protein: CASSWDRGSYEQYF
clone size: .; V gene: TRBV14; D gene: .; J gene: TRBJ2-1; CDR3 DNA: TGTGCCAGCAGCCGTCAAGCGAGCTACAATGAGCAGTTCTTC; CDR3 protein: CASSRQASYNEQFF
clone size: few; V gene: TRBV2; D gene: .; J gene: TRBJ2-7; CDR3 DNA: TGTGCCAGCACCTCCGCCGGAGGGCTGTCCTACGAGCAGTACTTC; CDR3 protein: CASTSAGGLSYEQYF
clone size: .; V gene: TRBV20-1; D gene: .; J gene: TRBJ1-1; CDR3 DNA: TGCAGTGCTAGTGTGGCAGGTGGTGGGAACACTGAAGCTTTCTTT; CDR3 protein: CSASVAGGGNTEAFF
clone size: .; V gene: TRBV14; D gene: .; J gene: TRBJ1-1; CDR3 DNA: TGTGCCAGCAGCCAAGTGGATTCTCGGGACAATTGGGGGATGAACACTGAAGCTTTCTTT; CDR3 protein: CASSQVDSRDNWGMNTEAFF
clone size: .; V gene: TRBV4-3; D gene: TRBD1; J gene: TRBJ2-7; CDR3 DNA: TGCGCCAGCAGCCAAGATCCCCAGGGGGCGAAATCCGAGCAGTACTTC; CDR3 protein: CASSQDPQGAKSEQYF
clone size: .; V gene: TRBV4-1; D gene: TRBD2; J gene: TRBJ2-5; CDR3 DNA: TGCGCCAGCAGCCAAGACCCAACTAGCGGGTTACAAGAGACCCAGTACTTC; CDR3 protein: CASSQDPTSGLQETQYF
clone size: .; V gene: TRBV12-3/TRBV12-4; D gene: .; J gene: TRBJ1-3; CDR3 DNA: TGTGCTTCTGGCCCTGGAAACACCATATATTTT; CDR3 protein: CASGPGNTIYF
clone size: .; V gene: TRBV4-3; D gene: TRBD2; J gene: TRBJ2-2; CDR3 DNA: TGCGCCAGCAGCCAAGACCCTAGCGGGAATATCGGGGAGCTGTTTTTT; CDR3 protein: CASSQDPSGNIGELFF
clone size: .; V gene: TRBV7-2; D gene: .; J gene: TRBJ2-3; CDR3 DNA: TGTGCCAGCAGCTTAGTTTCAGCAGATACGCAGTATTTT; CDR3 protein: CASSLVSADTQYF
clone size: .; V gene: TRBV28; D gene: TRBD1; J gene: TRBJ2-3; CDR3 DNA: TGTGCCAGCAGTTCCCCCGATGACAGGGAAGGGGTGACAGATACGCAGTATTTT; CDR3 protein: CASSSPDDREGVTDTQYF
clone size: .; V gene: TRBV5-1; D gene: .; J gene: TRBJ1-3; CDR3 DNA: TGCGCCAGCAGCTTTCAGGGATCCGGAAACACCATATATTTT; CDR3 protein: CASSFQGSGNTIYF
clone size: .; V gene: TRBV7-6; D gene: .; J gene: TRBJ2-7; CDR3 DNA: TGTGCCAGCAGCTTAGGAACAGGGAACGGGAAGTACGAGCAGTACTTC; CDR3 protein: CASSLGTGNGKYEQYF
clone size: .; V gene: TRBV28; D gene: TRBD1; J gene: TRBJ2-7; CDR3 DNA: TGTGCCAGCAGTTCCCGGGACAGTCAAAACTCCTACGAGCAGTACTTC; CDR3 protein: CASSSRDSQNSYEQYF
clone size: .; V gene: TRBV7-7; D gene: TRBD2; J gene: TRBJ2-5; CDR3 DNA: TGTGCCAGCAGCCCTCTGACTAGCGGAGTACAAGAGACCCAGTACTTC; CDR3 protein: CASSPLTSGVQETQYF